These 26 T cell receptor beta chains came from one sample sequenced in a study of shared clonotypes between healthy human individuals (TCRdb year 2020). Libraries were constructed by the immunoSEQ multiplex PCR assay. In its TCRdb copy, this immuneACCESS table keeps in-frame sequences only and misses some clones. Where compared with another copy, unresolved V genes explain less than half of these, and the others have no known cause. The sample includes fewer than 200,000 clones, with approximately 92% observed a single time. 0.067% of the sample rests with the top ten. Sample: naive CD4+ T cells sorted from blood. The sample's cell subset or site label, in plain terms: CD45RA+ positively selected. The receptors shown here come from a woman under 40 in good health.

V and J are TRBV2 and TRBJ2-3, with D perhaps TRBD1 or TRBD2 (5 bases each). Deletions cut 7 bases from V and 3 bases from J, with 11 bases between. Germline V gene sequence: CDR1 SNHLY, CDR2 FYNNEI. CDR3 length: 13 amino acids. The CDR3: CASKSGTTDTQYF. The CDR3 nucleotides are TGTGCCAGCAAGTCAGGGACGACAGATACGCAGTATTTT.

This clone was counted only a few times. The chain couples TRBV7-9 to TRBJ2-7; D possibly corresponds to TRBD2 (5 bases). Germline V lookup: CDR1 SEHNR, CDR2 FQNEAQ (reference sequence). This CDR3 contains 11 residues. With 5 bases removed from V and 10 bases from J, the gap between germline ends came to 12 bases. The CDR3 sequence: CASSPGTSQYF. The CDR3 DNA reads as TGTGCCAGCAGCCCCGGAACTAGTCAGTACTTC.

The chain recombines TRBV18 with TRBJ2-3, with D tentatively TRBD2 (6 bases). CDR3 length: 15 residues. The V end was cut by 3 bases, the J end by 4 bases, with 14 bases between. Germline CDR1 and CDR2: KGHSH and LQKENI. CDR3 nucleotide sequence: TGTGCCAGCTCACCGGTCGGGAGTATAGCAGATACGCAGTATTTT. Translation gives CASSPVGSIADTQYF. Using reference TRBV18 and TRBJ2-3 for the parts outside the CDR3, the full variable domain is NAGVMQNPRHLVRRRGQEARLRCSPMKGHSHVYWYRQLPEEGLKFMVYLQKENIIDESGMPKERFSAEFPKEGPSILRIQQVVRGDSAAYFCASSPVGSIADTQYFGPGTRLTVL.

V gene TRBV4-1 combines with J gene TRBJ2-1; weak D call: TRBD1 (6 bases). The V and J ends lost 6 bases and 2 bases respectively, with 11 bases between them. CDR1 MGHRA and CDR2 YSYEKL come from the germline V gene. The CDR3 length is 14 residues. Here the CDR3 DNA reads TGCGCCAGCAGGACCAGGACAGCCTACAATGAGCAGTTCTTC. Residues: CASRTRTAYNEQFF.

V and J are TRBV7-3 and TRBJ2-5; TRBD2 aligns across 9 bases. Germline-derived CDR1 and CDR2 are SGHTA and FQGTGA. The CDR3 totals 16 residues. After removal of 5 bases from V and 7 bases from J, the junction contained 14 bases not matched to a gene. CDR3 in amino acids: CASSRDSGGPSRTQYF. CDR3 DNA sequence: TGTGCCAGCAGCCGGGATAGCGGGGGACCTTCGAGGACCCAGTACTTC. Using reference TRBV7-3 and TRBJ2-5 for the parts outside the CDR3, the full variable domain is GAGVSQTPSNKVTEKGKYVELRCDPISGHTALYWYRQSLGQGPEFLIYFQGTGAADDSGLPNDRFFAVRPEGSVSTLKIQRTERGDSAVYLCASSRDSGGPSRTQYFGPGTRLLVL.

The rearrangement uses TRBV28 and TRBJ2-4; D remains ambiguous. CDR1 is MDHEN, CDR2 SYDVKM, per germline. The CDR3 runs to 14 residues. The germline V and J ends were trimmed by 1 base and 4 bases, with 8 bases remaining between them. CDR3 sequence: CASSLLGSKNIQYF. The CDR3 nucleotides are TGTGCCAGCAGTTTATTAGGGTCAAAAAACATTCAGTACTTC.

V usage is TRBV5-1 and J usage is TRBJ2-7; 14 bases fit TRBD2. Germline CDR1 is SGHRS and CDR2 is YFSETQ. The CDR3 covers 18 residues. V lost 2 bases and J lost 0; bases outside the gene matches: 7. The CDR3 reads CASSFGLAGGRSSYEQYF. In DNA, the CDR3 is TGCGCCAGCAGCTTTGGACTAGCGGGAGGAAGGAGCTCCTACGAGCAGTACTTC. The full variable domain, completed using reference TRBV5-1 and TRBJ2-7, is KAGVTQTPRYLIKTRGQQVTLSCSPISGHRSVSWYQQTPGQGLQFLFEYFSETQRNKGNFPGRFSGRQFSNSRSEMNVSTLELGDSALYLCASSFGLAGGRSSYEQYFGPGTRLTVT.

The gene calls are TRBV7-6 and TRBJ2-7; 10 nucleotides agree with TRBD2. Germline loops: CDR1 SGHVS, CDR2 FNYEAQ. Trimming cost V 2 bases and J 3 bases; bases outside gene matches: 4. CDR3 length equals 15 residues. CDR3 residues: CASSLRASGSYEQYF. DNA of the CDR3: TGTGCCAGCAGCTTACGGGCTAGCGGGAGCTACGAGCAGTACTTC. The full variable domain, rest sourced from reference TRBV7-6 and TRBJ2-7, is GAGVSQSPRYKVTKRGQDVALRCDPISGHVSLYWYRQALGQGPEFLTYFNYEAQQDKSGLPNDRFSAERPEGSISTLTIQRTEQRDSAMYRCASSLRASGSYEQYFGPGTRLTVT.

V is TRBV19 and J is TRBJ1-4; 9 nucleotides agree with TRBD1. The CDR3 runs 14 residues. Trimming removed 3 bases from V and 7 bases from J; junction bases left unmatched: 3. The germline V gene encodes CDR1 LNHDA and CDR2 SQIVND (reference sequence). CDR3 amino acids: CASSIGTGFEKLFF. In nucleotides, the CDR3 is TGTGCCAGTAGTATTGGGACAGGGTTTGAAAAACTGTTTTTT. Together with reference TRBV19 and TRBJ1-4, the CDR3 gives the full variable domain: DGGITQSPKYLFRKEGQNVTLSCEQNLNHDAMYWYRQDPGQGLRLIYYSQIVNDFQKGDIAEGYSVSREKKESFPLTVTSAQKNPTAFYLCASSIGTGFEKLFFGSGTQLSVL.

This clone was seen more than once but under ten times. The V gene is TRBV19, the J gene TRBJ2-7; D might be TRBD1 or TRBD2, each matching 5 bases. Trimming cost V 9 bases and J 2 bases, with 17 bases left between them. The CDR3 extends over 14 amino acids. CDR1 and CDR2 from the germline V gene are LNHDA and SQIVND (reference sequence). CDR3 sequence (DNA): TGTGCCAGCGGGACCGGGACGGGACCCTACGAGCAGTACTTC. Residues: CASGTGTGPYEQYF.

This chain links TRBV4-1 with TRBJ2-3; 8 bases match TRBD2. CDR3 length: 17 amino acids. The V segment lost 0 bases and the J segment 8 bases; nucleotides outside the gene matches: 13. Germline V gene data show CDR1 as MGHRA and CDR2 as YSYEKL. CDR3: CASSQDVAAGVEGTQYF. Here the CDR3 DNA reads TGCGCCAGCAGCCAAGATGTAGCAGCGGGAGTGGAGGGTACGCAGTATTTT.

The rearrangement joins TRBV4-1 to TRBJ2-7; TRBD1 matches at 10 bases. This CDR3 is 14 amino acids long. Germline values: CDR1 MGHRA, CDR2 YSYEKL. Germline trimming cut 4 bases from V and 7 bases from J; bases unmatched to any gene: 7. The CDR3 DNA follows: TGCGCCAGCAGCCCCCGACAGGGGGCTCAAGAGCAGTACTTC. Its protein is CASSPRQGAQEQYF.

V gene TRBV5-4 combines with J gene TRBJ2-7; 11 bases are a match to TRBD2. Germline V lookup: CDR1 SGHNT, CDR2 YYREEE (reference sequence). This CDR3 comprises 15 residues. The V gene end was trimmed by 4 bases and the J gene end by 7 bases; junction bases not matched to a gene: 10. CDR3 nucleotide sequence: TGTGCCAGCAGCCTAGCGGGAGGACGCGCTCGAGAGCAGTACTTC. Its protein is CASSLAGGRAREQYF. Variable domain in full (rest from reference TRBV5-4 and TRBJ2-7): ETGVTQSPTHLIKTRGQQVTLRCSSQSGHNTVSWYQQALGQGPQFIFQYYREEENGRGNFPPRFSGLQFPNYSSELNVNALELDDSALYLCASSLAGGRAREQYFGPGTRLTVT.

This chain links TRBV28 with TRBJ1-1; 7 bases map to TRBD1. V trimming: 6 bases; J trimming: 3 bases; junction bases outside the gene matches: 7. Germline V gives CDR1 MDHEN, CDR2 SYDVKM. The CDR3 extends over 14 amino acids. In DNA form, the CDR3 reads TGTGCCAGCAGGACCGGACAGGCGTACACTGAAGCTTTCTTT. It yields the protein CASRTGQAYTEAFF.

The V gene is TRBV7-6, the J gene TRBJ2-1; 7 nucleotides line up with TRBD1. Germline-derived CDR1 and CDR2 are SGHVS and FNYEAQ. Trimming removed 5 bases from V and 13 bases from J; junction bases left unmatched: 14. The CDR3 spans 14 residues. This chain's CDR3 is CASSVVQGRPAQFF. The CDR3 DNA is TGTGCCAGCAGCGTTGTACAGGGGCGACCCGCTCAGTTCTTC.

This sequence joins TRBV18 and TRBJ2-5; TRBD2 matches 7 bases. Germline trimming cut 2 bases from V and 2 bases from J; bases unmatched to any gene: 8. CDR3 size: 16 residues. Germline V CDR1 and CDR2: KGHSH, LQKENI. CDR3 protein: CASSPTIPGLQETQYF. The CDR3 DNA reads TGTGCCAGCTCACCAACCATTCCGGGACTACAAGAGACCCAGTACTTC.

The gene calls are TRBV5-1 and TRBJ1-1; the D gene is possibly TRBD1 (6 bases). Germline loops: CDR1 SGHRS, CDR2 YFSETQ. The V end lost 6 bases, the J end lost 4 bases, and 10 bases lay between the germline ends. The CDR3 runs 12 residues. The CDR3 loop is CASTETGTEAFF. The CDR3 bases are TGCGCCAGCACCGAGACAGGCACTGAAGCTTTCTTT.

This clone occurred once. The chain has TRBV7-6 and TRBJ2-1; 7 bases match TRBD2. This CDR3 comprises 13 residues. Germline values: CDR1 SGHVS, CDR2 FNYEAQ. V lost 5 bases and J lost 8; bases outside the gene matches: 6. The CDR3 loop reads CASSLGGGDEQFF. The CDR3 nucleotides read TGTGCCAGCAGCCTGGGGGGGGGAGATGAGCAGTTCTTC.

This chain links TRBV6-5 with TRBJ1-1, with 7 bases identical to TRBD1. The germline CDR1 and CDR2 sequences are MNHEY and SVGAGI. This CDR3 is built from 15 residues. V shed 2 bases and J 4 bases; nucleotides not matched to a gene: 7. The CDR3 region has the DNA TGTGCCAGCAGTTACGAGGGGGCCCAGAGCACTGAAGCTTTCTTT. This encodes CASSYEGAQSTEAFF.

V is TRBV7-9 and J is TRBJ2-7, with D possibly TRBD2 on 5 matching bases. The germline V and J ends were trimmed by 4 bases and 3 bases, with 19 bases remaining between them. Germline lookup yields CDR1 SEHNR and CDR2 FQNEAQ (reference sequence). This CDR3 has 16 amino acids. The CDR3 protein is CASSSEVGLPDYEQYF. The CDR3 DNA sequence: TGTGCCAGCAGCTCGGAAGTAGGACTCCCCGACTACGAGCAGTACTTC.

The rearrangement joins TRBV27 to TRBJ2-5, with 8 bases aligning to TRBD2. This CDR3 comprises 14 residues. Trimming cost V 3 bases and J 5 bases; bases outside gene matches: 5. Germline V gene sequence: CDR1 MNHEY, CDR2 SMNVEV (reference sequence). The CDR3 sequence is CASSFSGGAETQYF. The CDR3 DNA reads as TGTGCCAGCAGTTTTTCGGGAGGGGCGGAGACCCAGTACTTC.

The rearrangement links TRBV19 to TRBJ1-1, with D hard to call. V was trimmed by 7 bases and J by 1 base, leaving 13 bases between them. The germline V gene has CDR1 LNHDA and CDR2 SQIVND (reference sequence). This CDR3 has 14 amino acids. The CDR3 DNA follows: TGTGCCAGTATACCGGGCCTAGCGAACACTGAAGCTTTCTTT. Its translation is CASIPGLANTEAFF.

The CDR3 sequence is CASRYSGFSYNEQFF. CDR3 DNA: TGTGCCAGCAGATACAGCGGGTTCTCCTACAATGAGCAGTTCTTC. This rearrangement joins TRBV27 to TRBJ2-1; possible D gene TRBD2, 6 bases. The CDR3 sequence is 15 residues long. Germline CDR1 MNHEY, CDR2 SMNVEV (reference sequence). V lost 6 bases, J lost 0 bases, and 12 bases lay in between.

V gene TRBV10-1 combines with J gene TRBJ2-7; 9 bases are a match to TRBD1. The CDR3 totals 15 residues. V was clipped by 4 bases and J by 0 bases; unmatched bases: 4. Germline CDR1 and CDR2: WNHNN and SYGVQD (reference sequence). The CDR3 loop reads CASSVGQGSSYEQYF. The CDR3 DNA sequence: TGCGCCAGCAGTGTGGGACAGGGAAGCTCCTACGAGCAGTACTTC.

This clone was seen once. The J gene is TRBJ2-2, the V gene TRBV6-6, with 8 bases identical to TRBD1. Germline trimming cut 6 bases from V and 5 bases from J; bases unmatched to any gene: 5. The CDR3 contains 14 residues. Germline V gene data show CDR1 as MNHNY and CDR2 as SVGAGI (reference sequence). CDR3 nucleotide sequence: TGTGCCAGCAGGGACAGGGTTCAGACCGGGGAGCTGTTTTTT. It codes for CASRDRVQTGELFF.

The chain couples TRBV5-1 to TRBJ2-2; 8 positions agree with TRBD1. The CDR3 extends over 15 amino acids. The trim removed 0 bases at V and 4 bases at J, leaving 2 bases unmatched. The germline V gene encodes CDR1 SGHRS and CDR2 YFSETQ. The CDR3: CASSLGQGFTGELFF. CDR3 in DNA: TGCGCCAGCAGCTTGGGACAGGGGTTCACCGGGGAGCTGTTTTTT.